Shown below are 23 T cell receptor beta chains from a single sample sequenced in a study of CD8 T cells in ankylosing spondylitis. TCRdb called the 5' RACE reads again in MiXCR, with one record for every CDR3 protein. The repertoire consists of roughly 350,000 distinct CDR3 sequences, with under 8.5% occurring once and the leading ten covering 14% to 15%. Study-wide findings and caveats: Seemingly characteristic of ankylosing spondylitis blood was a TCR beta motif consisting of about 8 highly homologous variants.

These TCRs are of unknown antigen specificity. The specimen sequenced was blood, either unsorted or a sorted T cell fraction (not recorded which). The receptors come from a male donor with ankylosing spondylitis.

This clonotype was detected only a few times. V gene TRBV30 combines with J gene TRBJ2-4; D might be TRBD1 or TRBD2, each matching 5 bases. V dropped 1 base and J dropped 5 bases, with 9 bases sitting between them. The CDR3 runs 13 residues. Germline V gives CDR1 GTSNPN, CDR2 SVGIG (reference sequence). The DNA of the CDR3 is TGTGCCTGGAGTGACGGGGCCCAAAACATTCAGTACTTC. Amino acids: CAWSDGAQNIQYF.

This clonotype has more than one count but fewer than ten. The chain combines TRBV7-9 with TRBJ2-4, with a possible D match to TRBD1 (6 bases). Trimming took 1 base from V and 8 from J, leaving 18 bases between them. The germline V gene has CDR1 SEHNR and CDR2 FQNEAQ (reference sequence). This CDR3 is built from 16 residues. DNA for the CDR3: TGTGCCAGCAGCTTAGAAGGGCTTGGGGGCTCTTACATTCAGTACTTC. It specifies CASSLEGLGGSYIQYF.

In DNA, the CDR3 is TGTGCCAGCTCACCTGATCTCAGCTCCTACGAGCAGTACTTC. It encodes CASSPDLSSYEQYF. The chain uses TRBV18 and TRBJ2-7, with D uncertain. The germline V gene has CDR1 KGHSH and CDR2 LQKENI. The CDR3 is 14 residues long. Trimming cost V 3 bases and J 0 bases, with 9 bases left between them.

In its sample, this clonotype was seen once. This chain uses TRBV7-3 with TRBJ2-6; D remains ambiguous. V was trimmed by 5 bases and J by 2 bases, leaving 16 bases between them. The CDR3 spans 17 residues. The germline V gene encodes CDR1 SGHTA and CDR2 FQGTGA. The CDR3 bases are TGTGCCAGCAGCCCCTCGCCCGGAGAAGCTGGGGCCAACGTCCTGACTTTC. Its translation is CASSPSPGEAGANVLTF.

The chain carries TRBV2 and TRBJ2-1, with 10 bases fitting TRBD1. This CDR3 contains 16 residues. Germline loops: CDR1 SNHLY, CDR2 FYNNEI. The ends lost 4 bases at V and 6 bases at J; junction bases unmatched: 9. The CDR3 DNA reads TGTGCCAGCAGTGGACCGGGACAGGGGAAGATCAATGAGCAGTTCTTC. This encodes CASSGPGQGKINEQFF.

The chain couples TRBV4-3 to TRBJ2-1, with TRBD2 matching 7 bases. J was trimmed by 4 bases and V by 0 bases; bases with no gene match: 9. The germline gives CDR1 LGHNA, CDR2 YSLEER. This CDR3 is 17 amino acids long. The CDR3 is CASSQDLAGAAYNEQFF. The CDR3, as DNA: TGCGCCAGCAGCCAAGATCTTGCGGGAGCCGCTTACAATGAGCAGTTCTTC.

The chain employs TRBV11-3 and TRBJ2-1; TRBD2 agrees at 13 bases. V lost 5 bases, J lost 6 bases, and 4 bases stayed unmatched. Germline V gives CDR1 SGHNT, CDR2 YENEEA. The CDR3 is 15 amino acids. CDR3 sequence (DNA): TGTGCCAGCAGCGGGACTAGCGGGAATCTCAATGAGCAGTTCTTC. Encoded protein: CASSGTSGNLNEQFF. The variable domain in full, completed from reference TRBV11-3 and TRBJ2-1, reads EAGVVQSPRYKIIEKKQPVAFWCNPISGHNTLYWYLQNLGQGPELLIRYENEEAVDDSQLPKDRFSAERLKGVDSTLKIQPAELGDSAVYLCASSGTSGNLNEQFFGPGTRLTVL.

The rearrangement uses TRBV4-1 and TRBJ2-7; 7 bases line up with TRBD1. Trimming took 3 bases from V and 5 from J; bases not matched to a gene: 4. The V gene's germline CDR1 is MGHRA and CDR2 YSYEKL. The CDR3 runs to 13 residues. DNA for the CDR3: TGCGCCAGCAGCCACAGGGGGATCAACGAGCAGTACTTC. It specifies CASSHRGINEQYF.

This clonotype was observed a handful of times. The genes are TRBV4-3 and TRBJ1-3, with D unclear. The germline V gene has CDR1 LGHNA and CDR2 YSLEER. Trimming pared 0 bases from V and 0 bases from J, leaving 3 bases between. The CDR3 sequence is 14 residues long. CDR3 sequence reads: CASSQDHSGNTIYF. CDR3 coding DNA: TGCGCCAGCAGCCAAGACCACTCTGGAAACACCATATATTTT.

This clonotype was seen at least ten times. J is TRBJ2-7 and V is TRBV20-1; the D gene is possibly TRBD1 (6 bases). The CDR3 extends over 14 amino acids. Trimming removed 5 bases from V and 5 bases from J, with 19 bases in between. Germline CDR1 reads DFQATT; CDR2 reads SNEGSKA (reference sequence). This chain's CDR3 is CSAGGPAGDNEQYF. In DNA, the CDR3 is TGCAGTGCTGGGGGTCCGGCCGGGGACAACGAGCAGTACTTC.

This clonotype was seen at least ten times. The J gene is TRBJ2-2, the V gene TRBV6-1; TRBD1 agrees at 9 bases. The CDR3 consists of 15 residues. CDR1 and CDR2 (germline): MNHNS, SASEGT. J gave up 6 bases and V 6 bases, and 8 bases lay outside the gene matches. The chain's CDR3 is CASRPPGTGSGELFF. CDR3 DNA sequence: TGTGCCAGCAGACCACCCGGGACAGGGTCCGGGGAGCTGTTTTTT.

This clonotype has only a few counts. This chain links TRBV20-1 with TRBJ2-7; no clear D. CDR1 is DFQATT and CDR2 is SNEGSKA in the germline V gene (reference sequence). V was trimmed by 6 bases and J by 5 bases, leaving 17 bases between them. The CDR3 sequence is 13 residues long. The CDR3 sequence: CSAPVGPRDEQYF. The CDR3 region has the DNA TGCAGTGCACCCGTCGGCCCCCGGGACGAGCAGTACTTC.

This clonotype was seen a few times. V usage is TRBV9 and J usage is TRBJ2-1; TRBD2 matches at 12 bases. This CDR3 has 15 amino acids. Looked up from germline, CDR1 is SGDLS and CDR2 is YYNGEE. V lost 4 bases, J lost 9 bases, and 8 bases stayed unmatched. The CDR3 sequence is CASSRGLAGTGEQFF. CDR3 nucleotide sequence: TGTGCCAGCAGCCGAGGACTAGCGGGAACCGGTGAGCAGTTCTTC.

This clonotype was observed at least ten times. The chain couples TRBV6-2 or TRBV6-3 to TRBJ2-5; TRBD1 might be the D (6 bases). This CDR3 contains 16 residues. The germline V and J ends were trimmed by 2 bases and 4 bases, with 17 bases remaining between them. Per the germline V gene, CDR1 is MNHEY and CDR2 is SVGEGT. DNA of the CDR3: TGTGCCAGCAGTTACCGCCAACAGGGTTATCGAGAGACCCAGTACTTC. This translates into CASSYRQQGYRETQYF.

V usage is TRBV7-8 and J usage is TRBJ2-5, with 7 bases matching TRBD2. V shed 5 bases and J 1 base; nucleotides not matched to a gene: 7. This CDR3 is 15 amino acids long. The germline V gene has CDR1 SGHVS and CDR2 FQNEAQ. CDR3 coding DNA: TGTGCCAGCAGCGTCGGACTAGACCCCCAAGAGACCCAGTACTTC. This codes for CASSVGLDPQETQYF.

Many counts were recorded for this clonotype. This sequence joins TRBV25-1 and TRBJ2-7; D unclear. Deletions cut 8 bases from V and 5 bases from J, with 10 bases between. The CDR3 extends over 11 amino acids. Germline V gene sequence: CDR1 MGHDK, CDR2 SYGVNS. CDR3 in amino acids: CASGHRDEQYF. The CDR3 DNA follows: TGTGCCAGCGGGCATCGGGACGAGCAGTACTTC.

The sample holds a few counts of this clonotype. The chain uses TRBV4-3 and TRBJ2-5; a possible D gene is TRBD1 (6 bases). Germline V gene data show CDR1 as LGHNA and CDR2 as YSLEER. Trimming shortened V by 0 bases and J by 2 bases, and 13 bases separated the two germline ends. This CDR3 comprises 16 residues. CDR3 protein: CASSQDRGGGQETQYF. The DNA for the CDR3 is TGCGCCAGCAGCCAAGACAGGGGTGGGGGTCAAGAGACCCAGTACTTC.

The chain couples TRBV28 to TRBJ1-5, with D perhaps TRBD1 (5 bases). This CDR3 comprises 17 residues. Germline-derived CDR1 and CDR2 are MDHEN and SYDVKM. Between the trimmed V and J ends, which lost 4 bases and 1 base, there was a span of 17 bases. The DNA of the CDR3 is TGTGCCAGCAGTTCTTACCGGGACGGGGGGAGCAATCAGCCCCAGCATTTT. Translated, it gives CASSSYRDGGSNQPQHF.

This clonotype was counted between two and nine times. This sequence joins TRBV28 and TRBJ1-5; D is possibly TRBD1 (6 bases). There are 14 residues in the CDR3. Per germline, CDR1 MDHEN and CDR2 SYDVKM. Trimming took off 6 bases at V and 2 bases at J, with 11 bases between the two ends. In DNA form, the CDR3 reads TGTGCCAGCAGACCAGGGGTTGGCAATCAGCCCCAGCATTTT. It specifies CASRPGVGNQPQHF.

This clonotype was observed a few times. CDR3 residues: CSAAPEGLAFNPPYEQYF. CDR3 DNA: TGCAGTGCGGCCCCCGAGGGACTAGCGTTCAATCCTCCCTACGAGCAGTACTTC. This chain joins TRBV20-1 and TRBJ2-7, with 10 bases aligning to TRBD2. CDR3 length: 18 amino acids. Trimming removed 6 bases from V and 2 bases from J; junction bases left unmatched: 19. Germline lookup yields CDR1 DFQATT and CDR2 SNEGSKA (reference sequence).

This clonotype was observed a handful of times. The chain combines TRBV7-3 with TRBJ2-6; D tentatively reads TRBD1 or TRBD2 (5 bases each). Deletions cut 6 bases from V and 0 bases from J, with 12 bases between. The V gene's germline CDR1 is SGHTA and CDR2 FQGTGA. The CDR3 totals 16 residues. The CDR3 nucleotides read TGTGCCAGCAGTCTCTATGGGGGCTCTGGGGCCAACGTCCTGACTTTC. This encodes CASSLYGGSGANVLTF.

This clonotype turned up a few times. This chain links TRBV7-2 with TRBJ2-7; D is ambiguous. The CDR3 has 13 residues. V was trimmed by 2 bases and J by 0 bases, leaving 5 bases between them. Germline V gene lookup returns CDR1 SGHTA and CDR2 FQGNSA. The CDR3 DNA reads TGTGCCAGCAGCTTATACAACTCCTACGAGCAGTACTTC. Translating gives CASSLYNSYEQYF. The entire variable domain, with the rest obtained from reference TRBV7-2 and TRBJ2-7, is as follows: GAGVSQSPSNKVTEKGKDVELRCDPISGHTALYWYRQSLGQGLEFLIYFQGNSAPDKSGLPSDRFSAERTGGSVSTLTIQRTQQEDSAVYLCASSLYNSYEQYFGPGTRLTVT.

The V gene is TRBV20-1, the J gene TRBJ2-7, with 8 bases aligning to TRBD1. Germline V gene sequence: CDR1 DFQATT, CDR2 SNEGSKA (reference sequence). Unmatched junction bases numbered 9, after V lost 3 bases and J lost 2 bases. The CDR3 extends over 15 amino acids. In DNA, the CDR3 is TGCAGTGCTAGGGACAGGGACTCCATTACCTACGAGCAGTACTTC. Translation: CSARDRDSITYEQYF.